This TCR beta chain originates from a study of chemoradiotherapy in HPV16-positive cancers. Germline V gene data show CDR1 as MNHNS and CDR2 as SASEGT. This CDR3 is built from 17 residues. J was trimmed by 5 bases and V by 4 bases; bases with no gene match: 14. In its sample, this clone was seen a few times. As yet, its antigen is unknown. Study observations and caveats: During treatment, candidate HPV-specific clones and E7-related motifs expanded in tumor. HPV-specific T cells were functionally defined from only a couple of HPV16-positive patients.

TCRdb keeps only in-frame clones here, not all; method: immunoSEQ multiplex PCR. The sample lists tens of thousands of clones; 70% to 90% were seen once. The sample was blood, taken from a patient who underwent chemoradiotherapy. This sequence originates from a human donor with HPV-associated anogenital cancer. The V and J genes are TRBV6-1 and TRBJ1-1; 9 bases fit TRBD1. CDR3 loop: CASSVTGGAGSKTEAFF. The CDR3 DNA reads as TGTGCCAGCAGTGTCACAGGGGGCGCAGGATCTAAGACTGAAGCTTTCTTT.